Below, 17 T cell receptor beta chains from the same sample are listed, as sequenced in a study of radiotherapy plus CTLA-4 blockade in lung cancer. Only in-frame clones appear in the TCRdb table, and some are missing; sequencing was by immunoSEQ multiplex PCR. The sample carries some 37,000 clones, about 68% recorded once. The source material was peripheral blood, sampled from a patient treated with radiotherapy plus ipilimumab. Source of these receptors: a human donor with non-small cell lung cancer who had stable disease on radiotherapy plus ipilimumab.

Regarding this clone: One end of the junction varies from germline; a read error may be responsible. This chain links TRBV6-5 with TRBJ1-6, with a tentative D call TRBD1 (6 bases). This CDR3 has 13 residues. In germline, CDR1 is MNHEY, CDR2 SVGAGI. The CDR3 protein is CASNYRDGSPLHF. The CDR3 DNA reads as TGTGCCAGCAATTACAGGGACGGTTCACCCCTCCACTTT.

This clone was observed a handful of times. The V gene is TRBV4-1, the J gene TRBJ1-2; D remains ambiguous. CDR3 size: 14 residues. Trimming cost V 0 bases and J 4 bases, with 9 bases left between them. Germline V gives CDR1 MGHRA, CDR2 YSYEKL. CDR3 coding DNA: TGCGCCAGCAGCCAAGATAGGGCTGGCTATGGCTACACCTTC. Translation: CASSQDRAGYGYTF.

The gene calls are TRBV7-7 and TRBJ2-5; D remains ambiguous. The CDR3 is made up of 12 amino acids. Germline V gene lookup returns CDR1 SSHAT and CDR2 FNYEAQ (reference sequence). V lost 5 bases to trimming and J lost 5 bases, with 9 bases between them. The DNA of the CDR3 is TGTGCCAGCAGCCCCCAGTTGGAGACCCAGTACTTC. Translating it yields CASSPQLETQYF.

This chain joins TRBV2 and TRBJ2-3, with a possible D match to TRBD2 (6 bases). V dropped 7 bases and J dropped 9 bases, with 11 bases sitting between them. Per germline, CDR1 SNHLY and CDR2 FYNNEI. The CDR3 has 11 residues. The CDR3 spells CASMTEGTQYF. Written as DNA, the CDR3 is TGTGCCAGCATGACGGAGGGGACGCAGTATTTT.

This clone occurred once. This chain uses TRBV5-1 with TRBJ1-4, with 8 nucleotides matching TRBD1. Per the germline V gene, CDR1 is SGHRS and CDR2 is YFSETQ. V shed 1 base, J shed 4 bases, and the junction held 6 bases outside the gene matches. This CDR3 contains 16 residues. The CDR3 loop is CASSLSQGAVNEKLFF. The CDR3 bases are TGCGCCAGCAGCTTGTCTCAGGGGGCAGTTAATGAAAAACTGTTTTTT. The full variable domain, rest sourced from reference TRBV5-1 and TRBJ1-4, is KAGVTQTPRYLIKTRGQQVTLSCSPISGHRSVSWYQQTPGQGLQFLFEYFSETQRNKGNFPGRFSGRQFSNSRSEMNVSTLELGDSALYLCASSLSQGAVNEKLFFGSGTQLSVL.

This clone was counted a single time. This rearrangement joins TRBV7-8 to TRBJ1-5; D is undetermined. V gave up 5 bases and J gave up 9 bases, with 14 bases separating them. Germline V gene sequence: CDR1 SGHVS, CDR2 FQNEAQ. The CDR3 sequence is 13 residues long. CDR3 sequence reads: CASSLGLRRPQHF. The CDR3 coding sequence is TGTGCCAGCAGCCTCGGACTCCGGCGGCCCCAGCATTTT.

J is TRBJ2-3 and V is TRBV9; 11 bases fit TRBD2. The V segment lost 3 bases and the J segment 0 bases; nucleotides outside the gene matches: 9. Germline V lookup: CDR1 SGDLS, CDR2 YYNGEE. CDR3 length: 18 residues. CDR3: CASSGSLAGGSSTDTQYF. Written as DNA, the CDR3 is TGTGCCAGCAGCGGGAGCCTAGCGGGGGGTTCTAGCACAGATACGCAGTATTTT.

This clone was picked up a small number of times. The chain recombines TRBV11-2 with TRBJ1-3; no firm D call. Germline assignment: CDR1 SGHAT and CDR2 FQNNGV. The CDR3 is 15 amino acids. Trimming pared 5 bases from V and 0 bases from J, leaving 11 bases between. The CDR3 DNA sequence: TGTGCCAGCAGCGTCGGTGGAGGCTCTGGAAACACCATATATTTT. This sequence encodes CASSVGGGSGNTIYF.

There are a few counts of this clone. The genes are TRBV6-5 and TRBJ2-7, with 7 bases identical to TRBD1. The ends lost 8 bases at V and 3 bases at J; junction bases unmatched: 1. Germline lookup yields CDR1 MNHEY and CDR2 SVGAGI. The CDR3 totals 11 residues. As DNA, the CDR3 is TGTGCCAGCGGGGACAGCTACGAGCAGTACGTC. It specifies CASGDSYEQYV.

This clone was seen more than once but under ten times. This chain connects TRBV7-9 to TRBJ1-1; D possibly corresponds to TRBD1 (5 bases). In germline, CDR1 is SEHNR, CDR2 FQNEAQ (reference sequence). V lost 7 bases and J lost 0, with 12 bases in between. CDR3 length: 14 amino acids. The DNA of the CDR3 is TGTGCCAGCAATAACAGGCGAATGAACACTGAAGCTTTCTTT. Its translation: CASNNRRMNTEAFF.

This clone was seen just once. The rearrangement uses TRBV30 and TRBJ1-1, with a weak D call TRBD1 (6 bases). The CDR3 totals 12 residues. V was clipped by 5 bases and J by 2 bases, with 9 bases between them. Germline values: CDR1 GTSNPN, CDR2 SVGIG (reference sequence). This chain's CDR3 is CAWQGLNTEAFF. In DNA, the CDR3 is TGTGCCTGGCAGGGGTTAAACACTGAAGCTTTCTTT.

The chain uses TRBV28 and TRBJ2-7, with D perhaps given as TRBD1 or TRBD2 (5 bases each). The germline V and J ends were trimmed by 4 bases and 3 bases, with 16 bases remaining between them. Germline CDR1 reads MDHEN; CDR2 reads SYDVKM. The CDR3 length is 15 residues. This CDR3 reads CASSWGSGSNYEQYF. The CDR3 DNA follows: TGTGCCAGCAGTTGGGGGTCGGGGTCCAACTACGAGCAGTACTTC.

The count of this clone is one. This chain joins TRBV15 and TRBJ2-7, with D possibly TRBD2 on 6 matching bases. Germline CDR1 and CDR2: LNHNV and YYDKDF (reference sequence). CDR3 size: 15 residues. V shed 1 base and J shed 2 bases, with 12 bases lying between them. The CDR3 reads CATSRGKGLPYEQYV. The CDR3 region has the DNA TGTGCCACCAGCAGAGGAAAGGGACTTCCCTACGAGCAGTACGTC.

This chain joins TRBV19 and TRBJ1-1; 7 bases map to TRBD1. The germline gives CDR1 LNHDA, CDR2 SQIVND (reference sequence). CDR3 length: 15 amino acids. J gave up 0 bases and V 10 bases, and 11 bases lay outside the gene matches. The DNA for the CDR3 is TGTGCCACTAGGACCTCACAGGGGATGAACACTGAAGCTTTCTTT. Translated: CATRTSQGMNTEAFF.

In its sample, this clone was seen a few times. The CDR3 is CASSQDWQGAYMNTEAFF. CDR3 coding DNA: TGTGCCAGCAGCCAAGATTGGCAGGGGGCTTACATGAACACTGAAGCTTTCTTT. This rearrangement joins TRBV9 to TRBJ1-1; 8 bases are a match to TRBD1. The length of the CDR3 is 18 residues. After removal of 4 bases from V and 0 bases from J, the junction contained 14 bases not matched to a gene. CDR1 is SGDLS and CDR2 is YYNGEE in the germline V gene. Based on the CDR3 plus reference TRBV9 and TRBJ1-1, the full variable domain is DSGVTQTPKHLITATGQRVTLRCSPRSGDLSVYWYQQSLDQGLQFLIQYYNGEERAKGNILERFSAQQFPDLHSELNLSSLELGDSALYFCASSQDWQGAYMNTEAFFGQGTRLTVV.

By frequency in the sample, this clone is medium-sized. The rearrangement links TRBV7-3 to TRBJ1-1; 7 nucleotides align to TRBD1. Germline CDR1 is SGHTA and CDR2 is FQGTGA. Trimming removed 1 base from V and 4 bases from J; junction bases left unmatched: 3. This CDR3 contains 14 residues. CDR3 DNA sequence: TGTGCCAGCAGCTTAATGACAGGGCCCACTGAAGCTTTCTTT. Translating it yields CASSLMTGPTEAFF. The full variable domain, in which reference TRBV7-3 and TRBJ1-1 provide the parts outside the CDR3, is GAGVSQTPSNKVTEKGKYVELRCDPISGHTALYWYRQSLGQGPEFLIYFQGTGAADDSGLPNDRFFAVRPEGSVSTLKIQRTERGDSAVYLCASSLMTGPTEAFFGQGTRLTVV.

The chain joins TRBV10-3 to TRBJ1-2, with 8 nucleotides matching TRBD1. The CDR3 is 12 amino acids. CDR1 is ENHRY and CDR2 is SYGVKD in the germline V gene. Trimming took 4 bases from V and 10 from J; bases not matched to a gene: 5. The CDR3 coding sequence is TGTGCCATCAGTGGAACCAGGGGGCTCTACACCTTC. Its protein is CAISGTRGLYTF.